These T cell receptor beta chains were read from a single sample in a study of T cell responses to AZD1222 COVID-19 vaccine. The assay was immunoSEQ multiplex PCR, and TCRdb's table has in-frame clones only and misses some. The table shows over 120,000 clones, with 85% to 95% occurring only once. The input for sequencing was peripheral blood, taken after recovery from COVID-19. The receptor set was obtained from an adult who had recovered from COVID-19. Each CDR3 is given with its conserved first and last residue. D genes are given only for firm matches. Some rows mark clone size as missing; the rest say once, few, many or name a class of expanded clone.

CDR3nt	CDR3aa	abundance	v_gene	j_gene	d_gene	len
TGTGCCATCAGCTTAGGCTACGAGCAGTACTTC	CAISLGYEQYF	NA	TRBV10-3	TRBJ2-7	NA	11
TGTGCCAGTCGCCGGTACAGTCCTGAAACTGAAAAACTGTTTTTT	CASRRYSPETEKLFF	NA	TRBV19	TRBJ1-4	NA	15
TGTGCCAGCAAGATAGAAGGGGTCAACGAGCAGTACTTC	CASKIEGVNEQYF	NA	TRBV6-5	TRBJ2-7	NA	13
TGTGCCAGCACCCGAGGGGGGGAGAATTCACCCCTCCACTTT	CASTRGGENSPLHF	NA	TRBV2	TRBJ1-6	NA	14
TGCGCCAGCAGCTTGGCAGGGGTCCGGACTGAAGCTTTCTTT	CASSLAGVRTEAFF	NA	TRBV5-1	TRBJ1-1	NA	14
TGCAGCGTTGAAGATACCGGCGGAGAAAAACTGTTTTTT	CSVEDTGGEKLFF	NA	TRBV29-1	TRBJ1-4	NA	13
TGTGCCAGCAGCAAAGGGTTAGGCGCTAGCGGGAGAACAAACGAGCAGTACTTC	CASSKGLGASGRTNEQYF	NA	TRBV21-1	TRBJ2-7	NA	18
TGTGCCAGCAGCTTACAGGGGGCCCCCTATGGCTACACCTTC	CASSLQGAPYGYTF	NA	TRBV28	TRBJ1-2	TRBD1	14
TGTGCCAGCAGTCGTGGACCAGGAGAGGGTAGCAATCAGCCCCAGCATTTT	CASSRGPGEGSNQPQHF	NA	TRBV27	TRBJ1-5	NA	17
TGCGCCAGCAGCTACAGGGTCGCGAACACCGGGGAGCTGTTTTTT	CASSYRVANTGELFF	NA	TRBV5-1	TRBJ2-2	NA	15
TGTGCCAGCAGTTTATCGGTCGGTGAGGGGCCCCAGCATTTT	CASSLSVGEGPQHF	NA	TRBV27	TRBJ1-5	NA	14
TGTGCCTGTGGGGAGGACAGCCACACAGATACGCAGTATTTT	CACGEDSHTDTQYF	NA	TRBV2	TRBJ2-3	NA	14
TGTGCCAGCAGCCACGGCAGGTTTTACGAGCAGTACTTC	CASSHGRFYEQYF	NA	TRBV11-2	TRBJ2-7	NA	13
TGTGCCAGCAGCCCGACAGGGGGATCCTACGAGCAGTACTTC	CASSPTGGSYEQYF	NA	TRBV11-3	TRBJ2-7	TRBD1	14
TGTGCCAGCAGTACTAGGGGGAAGCGGGGCTACACCTTC	CASSTRGKRGYTF	NA	TRBV6-5	TRBJ1-2	NA	13
TGCGCCAGCAGTGAGACGAGGGCACCTAACACTGAAGCTTTCTTT	CASSETRAPNTEAFF	NA	TRBV10-2	TRBJ1-1	NA	15
TGCAGCGTTGGAATGACGGGAGCGTCCGGGGAGCTGTTTTTT	CSVGMTGASGELFF	NA	TRBV29-1	TRBJ2-2	NA	14
TGTGCCAGCAGATCGACAGGGGAAGATGGCTACACCTTC	CASRSTGEDGYTF	NA	TRBV28	TRBJ1-2	TRBD1	13
TGTGCCAGCAGTTACTCGTCCCCTAATGAAAAACTGTTTTTT	CASSYSSPNEKLFF	NA	TRBV6-5	TRBJ1-4	NA	14
TGCAGCGTTGAGAAAGGGAGGGGGGCAGGAACTGAAGCTTTCTTT	CSVEKGRGAGTEAFF	NA	TRBV29-1	TRBJ1-1	NA	15
TGTGCCAGCACCATCCTAGCGGCCGGCTTCTACGAGCAGTACTTC	CASTILAAGFYEQYF	once	TRBV28	TRBJ2-7	TRBD2	15
TGTGCCAGCAGCGTAGGGGACAGGGGTCCACCCCTCCACTTT	CASSVGDRGPPLHF	NA	TRBV9	TRBJ1-6	TRBD1	14
TGTGCCAGCAGTTTAGGCCTCCGGGGGGACACTGAAGCTTTCTTT	CASSLGLRGDTEAFF	NA	TRBV27	TRBJ1-1	NA	15
TGTGCCAGCAGCTTAGCACAGCCCGTTCATTCACCCCTCCACTTT	CASSLAQPVHSPLHF	NA	TRBV7-8	TRBJ1-6	NA	15
TGTGCCAGCAAGGCGTCCACGATTGAAGCTTTCTTT	CASKASTIEAFF	many	TRBV2	TRBJ1-1	NA	12
TGTGCCAGCAGTTTATCGTTTGAGCAGTTCTTC	CASSLSFEQFF	NA	TRBV28	TRBJ2-1	NA	11
TGTGCCAGCAGGAGGACGGAGGCCGGGGAGCTGTTTTTT	CASRRTEAGELFF	NA	TRBV2	TRBJ2-2	NA	13
TGTGCCAGTAGTCCCCGGGACAGTAAATACGAGCAGTACTTC	CASSPRDSKYEQYF	once	TRBV19	TRBJ2-7	TRBD1	14
TGTGCCAGCTCACCTCGGGCTACACAGGGGGATCTGTACGAGCAGTACTTC	CASSPRATQGDLYEQYF	NA	TRBV18	TRBJ2-7	TRBD1	17
TGTGCCAGCAGCTTGGGCCTCAAGGGGGGTTGGGATACGCAGTATTTT	CASSLGLKGGWDTQYF	NA	TRBV5-8	TRBJ2-3	NA	16
TGTGCCACCTACGATTACTATGGCTACACCTTC	CATYDYYGYTF	NA	TRBV27	TRBJ1-2	NA	11
TGTGCCACCAGTGATCACGCGGGGGGGACTAGCGGGAGAAGAGGTTACAATGAGCAGTTCTTC	CATSDHAGGTSGRRGYNEQFF	NA	TRBV24-1	TRBJ2-1	TRBD2	21
TGTGCCAGCAGGAGGACTCCATTCTCTGGAAACACCATATATTTT	CASRRTPFSGNTIYF	NA	TRBV3-1/TRBV3-2	TRBJ1-3	NA	15
TGTGCCAGCAGTTCTCCGGGACAGCTTGGAAACACCATATATTTT	CASSSPGQLGNTIYF	once	TRBV28	TRBJ1-3	TRBD1	15
TGCGCCAGCAGCCAAGAACAACTAGCGGGAGATACGCAGTATTTT	CASSQEQLAGDTQYF	NA	TRBV4-1	TRBJ2-3	TRBD2	15
TGTGCCAGCTCACCACAAGGGACAGGGCCCTTTAGCTCCTACGAGCAGTACTTC	CASSPQGTGPFSSYEQYF	NA	TRBV18	TRBJ2-7	TRBD1	18
TGTGCCAGTAGTATTCCCGGACTAGCCGGCTGGGGGGAGCAGTTCTTC	CASSIPGLAGWGEQFF	once	TRBV19	TRBJ2-1	TRBD2	16
TGTGCCAGCAGTTCCGCCAGGGTTTCCTACGAGCAGTACTTC	CASSSARVSYEQYF	once	TRBV6-1	TRBJ2-7	NA	14
TGTGCCAGCGGAAGGGACAACTATGGCTACACCTTC	CASGRDNYGYTF	NA	TRBV27	TRBJ1-2	NA	12
TGTGCCAGCAGCTTAGAGTGGGGCATGGATTCACCCCTCCACTTT	CASSLEWGMDSPLHF	NA	TRBV7-9	TRBJ1-6	NA	15
TGTGCCTGGAGTGTCGTGAGGGAGACCCAGTACTTC	CAWSVVRETQYF	NA	TRBV30	TRBJ2-5	NA	12
TGTGCCAGCAGTTTTCAAGTTGAAGCTTTCTTT	CASSFQVEAFF	few	TRBV12-3/TRBV12-4	TRBJ1-1	NA	11
TGTGCCAGCATCAAGACTAGCGGGGGGGTTTACAATGAGCAGTTCTTC	CASIKTSGGVYNEQFF	NA	TRBV27	TRBJ2-1	TRBD2	16
TGCAGCGTTGAAGGCCAAGGGCGAGGATACGAGCAGTACTTC	CSVEGQGRGYEQYF	NA	TRBV29-1	TRBJ2-7	NA	14
TGTGCCAGCAGCGCAGACAGGGGAGCCACAGATACGCAGTATTTT	CASSADRGATDTQYF	NA	TRBV9	TRBJ2-3	TRBD1	15